The 24 T cell receptor beta chains listed next were all sequenced from one sample in a study of T cells after yellow fever vaccination. TCRdb passed the 5' RACE reads through MiXCR, listing each CDR3 protein once. The repertoire holds 300,000 to 400,000 distinct CDR3 sequences, with approximately 5.7% as singletons. The specimen was PBMCs, collected 5 days after the yellow fever booster vaccination. The receptor source for this set is a man aged 30 to 45 who received the YFV17D yellow fever vaccine.

V and J are TRBV30 and TRBJ2-1; D unclear. CDR1 GTSNPN and CDR2 SVGIG come from the germline V gene (reference sequence). V dropped 0 bases and J dropped 5 bases, with 11 bases sitting between them. The CDR3 has 14 residues. CDR3 coding DNA: TGTGCCTGGAGTGTTTTCGAGAGGAACAATGAGCAGTTCTTC. It translates to CAWSVFERNNEQFF.

This clonotype appeared once. The junction differs from germline at one of its ends, possibly a read error. The genes are TRBV20-1 and TRBJ2-2; the match to TRBD1 covers 8 bases. CDR1 is DFQATT, CDR2 SNEGSKA, per germline (reference sequence). The CDR3 has 16 residues. The CDR3 spells CCARDIRGQNTGELFF. The CDR3 nucleotides are TGCTGTGCTAGAGATATCAGGGGGCAAAACACCGGGGAGCTGTTTTTT.

With regard to this clonotype: A much larger clone differs by one base, so this may be a read error. This rearrangement joins TRBV7-2 to TRBJ2-3; 10 bases are a match to TRBD2. The CDR3 length is 17 residues. V was clipped by 5 bases and J by 2 bases; unmatched bases: 10. Germline V gene lookup returns CDR1 SGHTA and CDR2 FQGNSA. The CDR3, as DNA: TGTGCCAGCAGCCCGCTGGGACTAGCGTTACCCACAGATACGCAGTATTTT. Protein sequence: CASSPLGLALPTDTQYF.

This clonotype has ten or more counts. The chain links TRBV11-2 to TRBJ2-5; 10 nucleotides line up with TRBD2. The CDR3 is 14 residues long. Losses at the gene ends were 3 bases for V and 5 bases for J; bases not matched to a gene: 3. Germline-derived CDR1 and CDR2 are SGHAT and FQNNGV. CDR3 bases: TGTGCCAGCAGCTTGGGACTAGCGATGGAGACCCAGTACTTC. As protein: CASSLGLAMETQYF.

This clonotype was detected many times. The genes are TRBV29-1 and TRBJ2-5; D assignment may be TRBD1 or TRBD2 (6 bases each). The V gene's germline CDR1 is SQVTM and CDR2 ANQGSEA. This CDR3 is 13 amino acids long. V gave up 0 bases and J gave up 5 bases, with 10 bases separating them. The CDR3 bases are TGCAGCGTTGAAGATTTAGGGGGGGAGACCCAGTACTTC. Translation: CSVEDLGGETQYF.

This clonotype was recorded at least ten times. The chain links TRBV3-1 to TRBJ2-7; the D call may be TRBD1 or TRBD2 (5 bases each). V dropped 1 base and J dropped 12 bases, with 13 bases sitting between them. Germline CDR1 is LGHDT and CDR2 is YNNKEL (reference sequence). This CDR3 is 12 amino acids long. The CDR3 region is CASSQAVGDPYF. The CDR3 DNA sequence: TGTGCCAGCAGCCAAGCGGTGGGGGATCCGTACTTC.

The V and J genes are TRBV29-1 and TRBJ2-5; no firm D call. The CDR3 spans 11 residues. Germline CDR1 reads SQVTM; CDR2 reads ANQGSEA. Trimming shortened V by 6 bases and J by 3 bases, and 8 bases separated the two germline ends. CDR3 region: CSVRTEETQYF. As DNA, the CDR3 is TGCAGCGTACGGACGGAAGAGACCCAGTACTTC.

This clonotype was picked up many times. This sequence joins TRBV3-1 and TRBJ2-5, with 8 positions matching TRBD1. J was trimmed by 2 bases and V by 0 bases; bases with no gene match: 5. Per the germline V gene, CDR1 is LGHDT and CDR2 is YNNKEL (reference sequence). There are 16 residues in the CDR3. The DNA for the CDR3 is TGTGCCAGCAGCCAAGATCCGGGACAGGATCAAGAGACCCAGTACTTC. Encoded protein: CASSQDPGQDQETQYF.

Ten or more counts support this clonotype. The chain couples TRBV4-3 to TRBJ2-7; 11 nucleotides match TRBD2. There are 16 residues in the CDR3. Germline values: CDR1 LGHNA, CDR2 YSLEER. With V trimmed by 3 bases and J by 4 bases, 8 bases remained unmatched. CDR3 protein: CASSHETGTSGYEQYF. The DNA of the CDR3 is TGCGCCAGCAGCCATGAAACCGGGACTAGCGGTTACGAGCAGTACTTC.

In regard to this clonotype: A read error may be the cause here, since a much bigger clone is one base away. This chain joins TRBV7-9 and TRBJ2-1, with 8 bases lining up with TRBD1. Germline loops: CDR1 SEHNR, CDR2 FQNEAQ (reference sequence). The V segment lost 1 base and the J segment 12 bases; nucleotides outside the gene matches: 11. There are 15 residues in the CDR3. CDR3 protein: CASSLVDRDSLGQFF. The CDR3 coding sequence is TGTGCCAGCAGCTTAGTGGACAGGGACTCATTGGGGCAGTTCTTC.

This clonotype was seen a few times. The chain joins TRBV5-6 to TRBJ2-4, with D hard to call. This CDR3 is 16 amino acids long. Germline-derived CDR1 and CDR2 are SGHDT and YYEEEE. V was pared by 0 bases and J by 0 bases, with 10 bases between. The CDR3 region has the DNA TGTGCCAGCAGCTTGGTTTGGGGTCGAGCCAAAAACATTCAGTACTTC. Its translation is CASSLVWGRAKNIQYF.

There are a few counts of this clonotype. V usage is TRBV6-5 and J usage is TRBJ2-1; the D gene is possibly TRBD2 (5 bases). The CDR3 is 18 amino acids. CDR1 and CDR2 (germline): MNHEY, SVGAGI. Between the trimmed V and J ends, which lost 2 bases and 0 bases, there was a span of 17 bases. In DNA, the CDR3 is TGTGCCAGCAGTTACGGGGTGGCGGGTTGGAGCTCCTACAATGAGCAGTTCTTC. It specifies CASSYGVAGWSSYNEQFF.

This clonotype occurred many times. The chain carries TRBV20-1 and TRBJ2-7, with 10 positions matching TRBD2. The germline V gene has CDR1 DFQATT and CDR2 SNEGSKA (reference sequence). This CDR3 has 14 residues. After removal of 3 bases from V and 5 bases from J, the junction contained 7 bases not matched to a gene. This CDR3 is CSARKREGRHEQYF. For the CDR3, the DNA is TGCAGTGCTAGGAAGCGGGAGGGCCGCCACGAGCAGTACTTC.

The chain combines TRBV11-2 with TRBJ2-6, with 7 bases fitting TRBD2. Germline assignment: CDR1 SGHAT and CDR2 FQNNGV. The CDR3 extends over 18 amino acids. V gave up 8 bases and J gave up 0 bases; unmatched junction bases: 13. The CDR3 coding sequence is TGTGCCAGCTTGCCTTGGAGCGGGACCCTCTCTGGGGCCAACGTCCTGACTTTC. This codes for CASLPWSGTLSGANVLTF.

In its sample, this clonotype was seen many times. This chain links TRBV28 with TRBJ2-1, with D possibly called TRBD1 or TRBD2 (7 bases each). Germline V CDR1 and CDR2: MDHEN, SYDVKM. This CDR3 is 14 amino acids long. V was trimmed by 6 bases and J by 12 bases, leaving 21 bases between them. The CDR3 sequence: CASSETAGQSVQFF. CDR3 nucleotide sequence: TGTGCCAGCAGCGAGACAGCGGGACAGAGCGTGCAGTTCTTC. Full variable domain (outside the CDR3, taken from reference TRBV28 and TRBJ2-1): DVKVTQSSRYLVKRTGEKVFLECVQDMDHENMFWYRQDPGLGLRLIYFSYDVKMKEKGDIPEGYSVSREKKERFSLILESASTNQTSMYLCASSETAGQSVQFFGPGTRLTVL.

This clonotype was observed many times. The V gene is TRBV27, the J gene TRBJ2-7; D is undetermined. The CDR3 has 14 amino acids. Trimming stripped 0 bases from V and 0 bases from J, with 6 bases between. Germline CDR1 reads MNHEY; CDR2 reads SMNVEV (reference sequence). Here the CDR3 DNA reads TGTGCCAGCAGTTTATCCCTCCTCTCCTACGAGCAGTACTTC. It codes for CASSLSLLSYEQYF.

This clonotype was found many times. This chain links TRBV6-5 with TRBJ1-5, with D unclear. Germline loops: CDR1 MNHEY, CDR2 SVGAGI. The CDR3 is 17 amino acids. Trimming shortened V by 0 bases and J by 0 bases, and 12 bases separated the two germline ends. CDR3 sequence (DNA): TGTGCCAGCAGTTACTCGATGACGGATTTTAGCAATCAGCCCCAGCATTTT. It encodes CASSYSMTDFSNQPQHF.

This clonotype was seen ten or more times. This rearrangement joins TRBV6-2 or TRBV6-3 to TRBJ2-3; the D is unclear. The CDR3 is 15 residues long. CDR1 is MNHEY and CDR2 is SVGEGT in the germline V gene. V lost 0 bases to trimming and J lost 1 base, with 8 bases between them. This CDR3 reads CASSYSKAGTDTQYF. CDR3 in DNA: TGTGCCAGCAGTTACTCGAAGGCGGGCACAGATACGCAGTATTTT.

This clonotype was detected many times. This sequence joins TRBV25-1 and TRBJ2-1; possibly TRBD1 for D (6 bases). The V gene lost 6 bases and the J gene lost 3 bases, with 12 bases spanning the gap. In germline, CDR1 is MGHDK, CDR2 SYGVNS. This CDR3 has 14 residues. The CDR3 loop is CASRPRGIYNEQFF. The DNA for the CDR3 is TGTGCCAGCAGACCAAGGGGGATCTACAATGAGCAGTTCTTC.

This clonotype was detected many times. This chain joins TRBV4-3 and TRBJ1-2; 9 bases agree with TRBD1. CDR3 size: 15 residues. With V trimmed by 4 bases and J by 4 bases, 7 bases remained unmatched. Per the germline V gene, CDR1 is LGHNA and CDR2 is YSLEER. CDR3 nucleotides: TGCGCCAGCAGCCCCGCCGGGGACAGGGCCTATGGCTACACCTTC. The encoded protein is CASSPAGDRAYGYTF.

This clonotype was counted a single time. The chain recombines TRBV12-3 or TRBV12-4 with TRBJ2-1, with 16 positions matching TRBD2. The CDR3 contains 18 residues. The CDR3 protein is CTCSFGTSGRATYNEQFF. In nucleotides, the CDR3 is TGTACCTGCAGTTTCGGGACTAGCGGGAGGGCGACCTACAATGAGCAGTTCTTC.

This clonotype was seen repeatedly, ten times or more. V is TRBV12-3 or TRBV12-4 and J is TRBJ1-5; D is ambiguous. Trimming shortened V by 10 bases and J by 2 bases, and 24 bases separated the two germline ends. CDR3 length: 17 residues. The CDR3 region is CATPRGPKELGNQPQHF. In DNA, the CDR3 is TGTGCCACCCCCCGGGGTCCGAAGGAATTGGGCAATCAGCCCCAGCATTTT.

V is TRBV12-3 or TRBV12-4 and J is TRBJ2-1; 11 bases align to TRBD2. Trimming at V came to 5 bases and at J to 5 bases, leaving 5 bases not matched to a gene. The CDR3 spans 15 residues. CDR3 coding DNA: TGTGCCAGCAGTCAGACTAGCGGGATCAACAATGAGCAGTTCTTC. It yields the protein CASSQTSGINNEQFF.

The V and J genes are TRBV7-9 and TRBJ2-1; possibly TRBD1 or TRBD2 for D (5 bases each). The CDR3 loop spans 12 amino acids. Germline lookup yields CDR1 SEHNR and CDR2 FQNEAQ (reference sequence). Trimming left V 5 bases short and J 6 bases short, with 8 bases between. The CDR3 DNA reads as TGTGCCAGCAGCCGGGGCTTCAATGAGCAGTTCTTC. As protein: CASSRGFNEQFF.